A single TCR beta chain is shown here with its context. CMV status came from CD4+ T cell IFNgamma after overnight CMV lysate stimulation of fresh PBMCs. This entry comes from a study of naive and memory T cell subsets. The beta constant-region primer was an equimolar mix of two oligonucleotides covering TRBC1 and TRBC2. TCRdb redid the calling of the UMI-ligation and nested PCR reads with MiXCR, one entry per CDR3 protein. This sample has 84,000 or so distinct CDR3 sequences, with roughly 7.3% found just once. Sequencing input: central memory CD4+ T cells from blood. This receptor was obtained from a human donor in good health.

CDR3 in amino acids: CASSLAGTSGAYNEQFF. In nucleotides, the CDR3 is TGCGCCAGCAGCTTGGCTGGGACTAGCGGAGCCTACAATGAGCAGTTCTTC. The chain uses TRBV5-1 and TRBJ2-1, with 11 bases aligning to TRBD2. CDR3 length: 17 amino acids. Per germline, CDR1 SGHRS and CDR2 YFSETQ. The junction had 4 bases not matched to a gene; V was cut back by 0 bases and J by 2 bases.